A selection of T cell receptor beta chains follows, all from one sample in a study of T-cell reconstitution after alpha-beta-depleted transplantation in children. One entry per CDR3 protein, called by TCRdb with MiXCR from the PCR reads. The sample has 350,000 to 450,000 distinct CDR3 sequences, around 20% seen once. Source: PBMCs from the stem cell graft donor, taken from the stem cell graft. The source is a human donor who donated a stem cell graft to a child with acute myeloid leukemia. Both conserved end residues are part of each CDR3. A D gene is named only where the DNA matches it firmly. Where a row states a size, it is once, few, many or the class of an expanded clone; other rows omit it.

abundance	d_gene	v_gene	j_gene	CDR3aa	CDR3nt
-	-	TRBV6-2/TRBV6-3	TRBJ2-1	CASSTPLANNEQFF	TGTGCCAGCAGTACCCCACTAGCAAACAATGAGCAGTTCTTC
few	-	TRBV6-6	TRBJ2-1	CASRAGGEQFF	TGTGCCAGCAGGGCTGGTGGTGAGCAGTTCTTC
-	TRBD2	TRBV7-2	TRBJ2-1	CASSSSGSRSYNEQFF	TGTGCCAGCAGCTCAAGCGGGAGCCGCTCCTACAATGAGCAGTTCTTC
-	-	TRBV10-3	TRBJ2-7	CAISESSRNIYEQYF	TGTGCCATCAGTGAGTCTAGTAGGAACATCTACGAGCAGTACTTC
once	TRBD2	TRBV20-1	TRBJ2-1	CSADKTPGGKEQFF	TGCAGTGCCGATAAAACCCCGGGAGGGAAAGAGCAGTTCTTC
many	-	TRBV20-1	TRBJ2-7	CSADRDMDYEQYF	TGCAGTGCTGACCGGGACATGGACTACGAGCAGTACTTC
-	TRBD2	TRBV28	TRBJ2-1	CASSLSSGRNRFF	TGTGCCAGCAGTTTATCGAGCGGGAGAAATAGGTTCTTC
few	-	TRBV7-2	TRBJ2-1	CASSPYRILYNEQFF	TGTGCCAGCAGCCCCTACAGGATTCTTTACAATGAGCAGTTCTTC
-	-	TRBV27	TRBJ2-7	CASSVVNSYEQYF	TGTGCCAGCAGTGTAGTTAACAGCTACGAGCAGTACTTC
many	-	TRBV29-1	TRBJ2-7	CSVVNWPSYEQYF	TGCAGCGTTGTAAACTGGCCCTCCTACGAGCAGTACTTC
-	TRBD2	TRBV11-1	TRBJ2-7	CASSLPLVSGKGGVEQYF	TGTGCCAGCAGCCTCCCCCTCGTTAGCGGGAAAGGTGGTGTCGAGCAGTACTTC
few	-	TRBV20-1	TRBJ2-3	CSARDQGGTDTQYF	TGCAGTGCTAGAGATCAAGGGGGCACAGATACGCAGTATTTT
-	TRBD2	TRBV4-1	TRBJ2-1	CASSQGISGDNEQFF	TGCGCCAGCAGCCAAGGTATAAGCGGGGACAATGAGCAGTTCTTC
many	TRBD2	TRBV29-1	TRBJ2-1	CSVGRPYNEQFF	TGCAGCGTCGGGAGGCCCTACAATGAGCAGTTCTTC
few	-	TRBV6-5	TRBJ2-1	CASSYGVGADEQFF	TGTGCCAGCAGTTACGGAGTTGGGGCGGATGAGCAGTTCTTC
-	-	TRBV6-1	TRBJ2-1	CASSKDGSSYNEQFF	TGTGCCAGCAGTAAGGACGGTAGCTCCTACAATGAGCAGTTCTTC
-	-	TRBV2	TRBJ2-1	CASSEVAGTSYNEQFF	TGTGCCAGCAGTGAGGTAGCAGGGACCTCCTACAATGAGCAGTTCTTC
many	TRBD1	TRBV25-1	TRBJ2-7	CASGGTGGERAPYEQYF	TGTGCCAGCGGAGGGACAGGGGGAGAGCGGGCCCCCTACGAGCAGTACTTC
few	-	TRBV18	TRBJ2-7	CASSPRRYEQYF	TGTGCCAGCTCACCCCGTCGGTACGAGCAGTACTTC
-	TRBD1	TRBV7-6	TRBJ2-7	CASSLARQGSEQYF	TGTGCCAGCAGCTTAGCAAGACAGGGGTCCGAGCAGTACTTC
-	-	TRBV28	TRBJ2-7	CASSPGGWEQYF	TGTGCCAGCAGTCCCGGCGGATGGGAGCAGTACTTC
-	-	TRBV29-1	TRBJ1-5	CSALRGGQYSNQPQHF	TGCAGCGCTTTGAGGGGAGGGCAGTATAGCAATCAGCCCCAGCATTTT
-	-	TRBV11-1	TRBJ2-7	CASSHTPGYEQYF	TGTGCCAGCAGTCATACTCCCGGCTACGAGCAGTACTTC
few	TRBD2	TRBV10-3	TRBJ2-4	CAISLSGSSLIQYF	TGTGCCATCAGTCTGAGCGGGAGCAGTCTCATTCAGTACTTC
-	TRBD2	TRBV11-3	TRBJ2-7	CASSFSLAGSSYEQYF	TGTGCCAGCAGCTTTTCCCTAGCGGGAAGCTCCTACGAGCAGTACTTC
-	-	TRBV2	TRBJ2-7	CASSEAETANTHEQYF	TGTGCCAGCAGTGAAGCGGAGACAGCGAACACTCACGAGCAGTACTTC
few	TRBD1	TRBV6-1	TRBJ1-3	CASNHPGQGVYTIYF	TGTGCCAGCAACCACCCGGGACAGGGCGTCTACACCATATATTTT
-	-	TRBV29-1	TRBJ1-2	CSVLGGRGYTF	TGCAGCGTTTTAGGAGGACGAGGCTACACCTTC
few	-	TRBV12-3/TRBV12-4	TRBJ2-3	CASTLNPGTTLTDTQYF	TGTGCCAGCACCCTAAACCCCGGAACTACGCTCACAGATACGCAGTATTTT
many	-	TRBV12-3/TRBV12-4	TRBJ2-7	CASSPKTTSYEQYF	TGTGCCAGCAGTCCCAAGACTACCTCCTACGAGCAGTACTTC
few	-	TRBV9	TRBJ1-3	CASSPKPDSGNTIYF	TGTGCCAGCAGTCCCAAGCCGGACTCTGGAAACACCATATATTTT
many	-	TRBV5-6	TRBJ2-1	CASSLGLERYNEQFF	TGTGCCAGCAGCTTAGGACTCGAGCGCTACAATGAGCAGTTCTTC
-	TRBD2	TRBV20-1	TRBJ2-3	CSASGTSGRPDTQYF	TGCAGTGCATCCGGGACTAGCGGGAGACCCGATACGCAGTATTTT
many	-	TRBV20-1	TRBJ1-6	CSARDSGSRNSPLHF	TGCAGTGCTAGAGATTCAGGGTCTCGTAATTCACCCCTCCACTTT
-	TRBD2	TRBV6-1	TRBJ2-2	CASSRGTSLAGELFF	TGTGCCAGCAGTCGTGGGACTAGTTTGGCCGGGGAGCTGTTTTTT
-	-	TRBV7-8	TRBJ2-1	CASSFPLNEQFF	TGTGCCAGCAGCTTCCCCCTGAATGAGCAGTTCTTC
-	TRBD2	TRBV3-1	TRBJ2-1	CASSGELAGGDNEQFF	TGTGCCAGCAGCGGAGAACTAGCGGGAGGCGATAATGAGCAGTTCTTC
many	-	TRBV24-1	TRBJ2-1	CATSDPGNEQFF	TGTGCCACCAGTGATCCCGGCAATGAGCAGTTCTTC
many	-	TRBV29-1	TRBJ2-5	CSVVAENAETQYF	TGCAGCGTTGTAGCGGAAAACGCGGAGACCCAGTACTTC
-	-	TRBV12-3/TRBV12-4	TRBJ2-3	CASSLQIEQDTQYF	TGTGCCAGCAGTTTGCAGATAGAGCAGGATACGCAGTATTTT
-	TRBD1	TRBV29-1	TRBJ2-3	CSADRAGTDTQYF	TGCAGTGCTGACAGGGCGGGCACAGATACGCAGTATTTT
few	-	TRBV29-1	TRBJ1-1	CSVGSTANTEAFF	TGCAGCGTGGGATCAACAGCGAACACTGAAGCTTTCTTT
few	TRBD2	TRBV7-2	TRBJ2-2	CASSFLLAVGELFF	TGTGCCAGCAGCTTCCTCCTAGCGGTGGGGGAGCTGTTTTTT
many	TRBD2	TRBV29-1	TRBJ2-5	CSVESGTSGRAQETQYF	TGCAGCGTTGAAAGCGGGACTAGCGGGAGAGCGCAAGAGACCCAGTACTTC
few	-	TRBV29-1	TRBJ2-1	CSVEKTTRGGNEQFF	TGCAGCGTCGAAAAAACGACCAGGGGCGGGAATGAGCAGTTCTTC